The clone carrying this T cell receptor (beta chain) has only a few counts. This record comes from a study of T cells in Graves' hyperthyroidism and ophthalmopathy. V shed 5 bases and J shed 6 bases, with 6 bases lying between them. The length of the CDR3 is 11 residues. From germline, CDR1 is ENHRY and CDR2 SYGVKD. Amplification targeted TCR beta CDR3 regions from RNA transcripts. When the TCR CDR3 underwent first-round RT-PCR, the HTBI primer set was used. MiXCR, run by TCRdb on the multiplex PCR reads, gives a single entry per CDR3 protein. The sample includes 300,000 or so distinct CDR3 sequences, around a sixth seen only once; the top ten take 45% to 55%.

J is TRBJ2-3 and V is TRBV10-3; D is uncertain. The material sequenced was blood. The sequence was collected from a woman aged 50 to 60 with Graves' hyperthyroidism. CDR3 loop: CAISLEDTQYF. The CDR3 bases are TGTGCCATCAGTCTGGAGGATACGCAGTATTTT.